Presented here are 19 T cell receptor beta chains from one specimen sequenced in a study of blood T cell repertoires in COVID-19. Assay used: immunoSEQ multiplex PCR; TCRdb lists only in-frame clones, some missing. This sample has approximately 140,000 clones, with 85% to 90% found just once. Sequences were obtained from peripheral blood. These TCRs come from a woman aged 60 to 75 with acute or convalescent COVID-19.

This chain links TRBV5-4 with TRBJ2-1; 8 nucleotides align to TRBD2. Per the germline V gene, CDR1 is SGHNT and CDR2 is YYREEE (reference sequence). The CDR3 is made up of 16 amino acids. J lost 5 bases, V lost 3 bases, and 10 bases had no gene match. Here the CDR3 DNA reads TGTGCCAGCAGCTCGGCCTATCGCGGGGGGAACAATGAGCAGTTCTTC. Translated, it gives CASSSAYRGGNNEQFF.

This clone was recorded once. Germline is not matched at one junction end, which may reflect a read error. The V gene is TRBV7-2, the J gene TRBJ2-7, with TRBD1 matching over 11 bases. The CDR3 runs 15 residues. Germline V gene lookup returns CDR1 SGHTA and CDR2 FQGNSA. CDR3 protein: CASSSWTGGASRFFF. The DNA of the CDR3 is TGTGCCAGCAGCTCATGGACAGGGGGCGCATCTAGGTTCTTCTTC.

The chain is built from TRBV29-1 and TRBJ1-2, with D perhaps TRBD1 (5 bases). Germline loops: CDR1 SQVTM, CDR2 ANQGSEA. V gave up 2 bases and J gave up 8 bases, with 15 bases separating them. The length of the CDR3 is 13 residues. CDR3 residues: CSVEQGNLGGYTF. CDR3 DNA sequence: TGCAGCGTTGAACAGGGTAACCTGGGCGGCTACACCTTC.

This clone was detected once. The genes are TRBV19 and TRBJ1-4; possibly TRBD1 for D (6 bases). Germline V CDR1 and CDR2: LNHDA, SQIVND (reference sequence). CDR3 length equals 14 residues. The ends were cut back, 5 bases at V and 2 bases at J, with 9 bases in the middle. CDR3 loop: CASSGTGTNEKLFF. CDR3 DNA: TGTGCCAGTAGTGGAACAGGGACTAATGAAAAACTGTTTTTT.

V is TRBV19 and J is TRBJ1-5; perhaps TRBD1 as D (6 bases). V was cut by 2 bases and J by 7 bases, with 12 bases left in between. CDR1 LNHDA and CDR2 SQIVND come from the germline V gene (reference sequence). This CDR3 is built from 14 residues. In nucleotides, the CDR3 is TGTGCCAGTAGTATATCAGGGGCCGAACAGCCCCAGCATTTT. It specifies CASSISGAEQPQHF.

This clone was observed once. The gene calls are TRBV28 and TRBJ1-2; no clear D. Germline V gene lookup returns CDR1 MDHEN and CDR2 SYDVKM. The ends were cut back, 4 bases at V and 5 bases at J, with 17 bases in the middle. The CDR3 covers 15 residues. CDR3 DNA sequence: TGTGCCAGCAGTTCCCCACTAGGGATTGATTATGGCTACACCTTC. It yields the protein CASSSPLGIDYGYTF.

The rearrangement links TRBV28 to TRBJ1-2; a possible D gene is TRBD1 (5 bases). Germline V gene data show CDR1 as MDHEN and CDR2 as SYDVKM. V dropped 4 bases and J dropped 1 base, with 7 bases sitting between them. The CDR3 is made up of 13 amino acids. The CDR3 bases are TGTGCCAGCAGTTCGACAGATAACTATGGCTACACCTTC. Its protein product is CASSSTDNYGYTF.

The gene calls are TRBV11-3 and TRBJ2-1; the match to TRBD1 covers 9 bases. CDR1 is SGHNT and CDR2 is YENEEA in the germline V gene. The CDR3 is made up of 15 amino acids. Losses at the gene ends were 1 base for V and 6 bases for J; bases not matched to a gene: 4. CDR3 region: CASSLGGQGSNEQFF. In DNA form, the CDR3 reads TGTGCCAGCAGCTTAGGGGGACAGGGAAGCAATGAGCAGTTCTTC.

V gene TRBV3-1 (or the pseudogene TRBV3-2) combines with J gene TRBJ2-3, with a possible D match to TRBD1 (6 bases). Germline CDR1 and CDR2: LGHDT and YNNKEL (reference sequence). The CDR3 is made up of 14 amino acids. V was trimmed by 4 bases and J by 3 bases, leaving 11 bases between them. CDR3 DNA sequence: TGTGCCAGCAGCCCTCATACAGGGACAGATACGCAGTATTTT. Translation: CASSPHTGTDTQYF.

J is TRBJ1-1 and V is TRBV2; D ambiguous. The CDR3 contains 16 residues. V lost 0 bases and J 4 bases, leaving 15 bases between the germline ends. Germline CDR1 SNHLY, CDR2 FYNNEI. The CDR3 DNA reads TGTGCCAGCAGTGAAGCGCTTGCGTTAAGCGGCACTGAAGCTTTCTTT. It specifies CASSEALALSGTEAFF.

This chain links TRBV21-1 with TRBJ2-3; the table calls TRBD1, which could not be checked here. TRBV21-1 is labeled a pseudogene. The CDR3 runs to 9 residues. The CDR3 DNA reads TGTGCCCCCAGGGATACGCAGTATTTT. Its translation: CAPRDTQYF.

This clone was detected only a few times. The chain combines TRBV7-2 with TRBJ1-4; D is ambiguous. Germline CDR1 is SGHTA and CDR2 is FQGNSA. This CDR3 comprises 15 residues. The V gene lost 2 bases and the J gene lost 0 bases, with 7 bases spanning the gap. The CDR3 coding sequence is TGTGCCAGCAGCTTATCGCCAGCAACTAATGAAAAACTGTTTTTT. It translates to CASSLSPATNEKLFF.

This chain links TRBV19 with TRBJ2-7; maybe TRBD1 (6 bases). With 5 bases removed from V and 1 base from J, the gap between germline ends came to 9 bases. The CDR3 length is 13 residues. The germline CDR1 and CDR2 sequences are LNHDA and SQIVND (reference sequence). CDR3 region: CASSVQGSYEQYF. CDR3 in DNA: TGTGCCAGTAGTGTACAGGGTTCCTACGAGCAGTACTTC.

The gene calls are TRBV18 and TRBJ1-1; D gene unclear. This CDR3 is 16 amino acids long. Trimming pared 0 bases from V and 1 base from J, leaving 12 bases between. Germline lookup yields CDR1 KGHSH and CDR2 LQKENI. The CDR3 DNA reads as TGTGCCAGCTCACCACCGAACCGCGGCGAGAACACTGAAGCTTTCTTT. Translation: CASSPPNRGENTEAFF.

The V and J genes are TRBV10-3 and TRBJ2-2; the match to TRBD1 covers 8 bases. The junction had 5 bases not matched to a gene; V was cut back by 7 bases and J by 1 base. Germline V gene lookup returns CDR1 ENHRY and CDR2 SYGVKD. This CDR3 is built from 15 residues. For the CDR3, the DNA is TGTGCCATCAATGGACAGGGCGGGAACACCGGGGAGCTGTTTTTT. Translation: CAINGQGGNTGELFF.

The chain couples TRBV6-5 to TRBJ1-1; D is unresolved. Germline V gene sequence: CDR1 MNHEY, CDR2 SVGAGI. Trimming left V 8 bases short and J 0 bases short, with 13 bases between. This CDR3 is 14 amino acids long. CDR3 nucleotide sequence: TGTGCCAGCGTAAGACCGGGAATGAACACTGAAGCTTTCTTT. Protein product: CASVRPGMNTEAFF.

CDR3 DNA: TGTGCCAGCAGCGTTCGACGCCCCTGGGCAGGGGACTATGGCTACACCTTC. Translation gives CASSVRRPWAGDYGYTF. The chain links TRBV7-8 to TRBJ1-2; TRBD1 is a possible D gene (6 bases). V lost 5 bases, J lost 3 bases, and 22 bases lay in between. This CDR3 is 17 amino acids long. The germline V gene encodes CDR1 SGHVS and CDR2 FQNEAQ.

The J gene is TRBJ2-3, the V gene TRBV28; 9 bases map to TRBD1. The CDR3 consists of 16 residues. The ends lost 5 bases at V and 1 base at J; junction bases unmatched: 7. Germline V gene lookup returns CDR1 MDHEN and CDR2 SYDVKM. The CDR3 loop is CASSLRQGGGTDTQYF. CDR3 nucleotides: TGTGCCAGCAGTCTCCGACAGGGGGGCGGCACAGATACGCAGTATTTT.

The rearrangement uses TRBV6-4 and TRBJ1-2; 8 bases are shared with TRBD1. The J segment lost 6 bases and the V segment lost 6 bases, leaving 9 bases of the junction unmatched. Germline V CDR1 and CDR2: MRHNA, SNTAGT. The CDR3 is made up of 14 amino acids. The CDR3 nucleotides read TGTGCCAGCAGGTACTTCAGGGGGCATCATGGCTACACCTTC. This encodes CASRYFRGHHGYTF.